This is a list of T cell receptor beta chains from one sample in a study of T cells after yellow fever vaccination. TCRdb ran MiXCR on the 5' RACE reads and lists one entry per CDR3 protein. The sample holds about 360,000 distinct CDR3 sequences; 6% to 8% are singletons and the top ten take over 12%. The sequences come from PBMCs, collected 5 days after the yellow fever booster vaccination. The receptors come from a man younger than 40 who received the YFV17D yellow fever vaccine. The CDR3 runs from the conserved cysteine through the conserved F or W. The order of the fields is V gene, clone size, D gene, J gene, CDR3 protein, CDR3 DNA. D genes are given only for firm matches. Some rows have no size entry. The others give once, few or many, or a class for an expanded clone.

V: TRBV24-1; size: many; D: -; J: TRBJ2-2; CDR3: CATQGGANTGELFF; DNA: TGTGCCACCCAGGGCGGCGCGAACACCGGGGAGCTGTTTTTT
V: TRBV20-1; size: many; D: -; J: TRBJ2-7; CDR3: CSVPAWYEQYF; DNA: TGCAGTGTGCCGGCATGGTACGAGCAGTACTTC
V: TRBV18; size: few; D: -; J: TRBJ2-1; CDR3: CASSPQGVVNEQFF; DNA: TGTGCCAGCTCACCCCAGGGAGTAGTCAATGAGCAGTTCTTC
V: TRBV27; size: many; D: -; J: TRBJ1-1; CDR3: CASSLTLGGRNTEAFF; DNA: TGTGCCAGCAGTTTAACCCTAGGGGGAAGGAACACTGAAGCTTTCTTT
V: TRBV27; size: many; D: TRBD2; J: TRBJ2-5; CDR3: CASSLRLAESPGTQYF; DNA: TGTGCCAGCAGTTTACGACTAGCGGAGTCTCCGGGGACCCAGTACTTC
V: TRBV20-1; size: many; D: TRBD2; J: TRBJ2-1; CDR3: CSAAAGTINEQFF; DNA: TGCAGTGCCGCAGCCGGGACTATCAATGAGCAGTTCTTC
V: TRBV5-1; size: few; D: TRBD2; J: TRBJ2-3; CDR3: CASSFPSGISTDTQYF; DNA: TGCGCCAGCAGCTTTCCTAGCGGGATTAGCACAGATACGCAGTATTTT
V: TRBV4-3; size: many; D: TRBD2; J: TRBJ2-1; CDR3: CASSRSGTSRLEQFF; DNA: TGCGCCAGCAGCCGTTCCGGGACTAGTCGGCTTGAGCAGTTCTTC
V: TRBV5-1; size: few; D: TRBD1; J: TRBJ2-1; CDR3: CASSLGGTASSYNEQFF; DNA: TGCGCCAGCAGCTTGGGGGGGACAGCGAGCTCCTACAATGAGCAGTTCTTC
V: TRBV12-3/TRBV12-4; size: -; D: TRBD1; J: TRBJ2-6; CDR3: CASSSTGAGANVLTF; DNA: TGTGCCAGCAGTAGTACAGGGGCTGGGGCCAACGTCCTGACTTTC
V: TRBV6-5; size: many; D: TRBD1; J: TRBJ2-5; CDR3: CASSYSGTGVGETQYF; DNA: TGTGCCAGCAGTTACTCCGGGACAGGGGTCGGCGAGACCCAGTACTTC
V: TRBV25-1; size: -; D: -; J: TRBJ2-2; CDR3: CASRFSRAGTGELFF; DNA: TGTGCCAGCAGGTTTAGCAGGGCGGGAACCGGGGAGCTGTTTTTT
V: TRBV19; size: -; D: TRBD2; J: TRBJ2-1; CDR3: CASSEGTSFLKHNEKFF; DNA: TGTGCCAGTAGTGAGGGGACTAGTTTCCTAAAACACAATGAGAAGTTCTTC
V: TRBV3-1; size: -; D: TRBD2; J: TRBJ2-2; CDR3: CASSRTSGITGELFF; DNA: TGTGCCAGCAGCCGAACTAGCGGGATTACCGGGGAGCTGTTTTTT
V: TRBV7-2; size: -; D: -; J: TRBJ2-4; CDR3: CASSLTSIGTIQYF; DNA: TGTGCCAGCAGCTTAACCTCGATCGGCACCATTCAGTACTTC
V: TRBV5-1; size: -; D: TRBD2; J: TRBJ2-3; CDR3: CASSLEGLAGENGDTQYF; DNA: TGCGCCAGCAGCTTGGAGGGACTAGCGGGAGAGAATGGAGATACGCAGTATTTT
V: TRBV12-3/TRBV12-4; size: many; D: -; J: TRBJ2-2; CDR3: CASSLRSGELFF; DNA: TGTGCCAGCAGTTTGCGGTCCGGGGAGCTGTTTTTT
V: TRBV6-2/TRBV6-3; size: -; D: -; J: TRBJ2-1; CDR3: CASMEWTEQFF; DNA: TGTGCCAGCATGGAATGGACGGAGCAGTTCTTC
V: TRBV5-5; size: few; D: -; J: TRBJ2-5; CDR3: CASSGGMEVSGAQYF; DNA: TGTGCCAGCAGCGGGGGCATGGAGGTATCAGGAGCCCAGTACTTC
V: TRBV27; size: many; D: TRBD1; J: TRBJ2-7; CDR3: CASRGQGQYYEQYF; DNA: TGTGCCAGCAGGGGACAGGGACAATACTACGAGCAGTACTTC
V: TRBV21-1; size: -; D: -; J: TRBJ2-1; CDR3: CASSKDGPDEQFF; DNA: TGTGCCAGCAGCAAAGATGGCCCGGATGAGCAGTTCTTC
V: TRBV7-9; size: many; D: TRBD1; J: TRBJ1-2; CDR3: CASSLQQGYGYTF; DNA: TGTGCCAGCAGTTTACAACAGGGGTATGGCTACACCTTC
V: TRBV6-1; size: -; D: -; J: TRBJ1-5; CDR3: CASILGTYDNQPQHF; DNA: TGTGCCAGCATCCTAGGGACTTATGACAATCAGCCCCAGCATTTT
V: TRBV6-1; size: few; D: TRBD1; J: TRBJ2-5; CDR3: CASSGGQGYVTQYF; DNA: TGTGCCAGCAGTGGAGGACAGGGTTATGTGACCCAGTACTTC
V: TRBV29-1; size: -; D: TRBD2; J: TRBJ2-1; CDR3: CSVPRGGSYNEQFF; DNA: TGCAGCGTCCCTCGGGGGGGATCCTACAATGAGCAGTTCTTC
V: TRBV27; size: few; D: TRBD1; J: TRBJ1-5; CDR3: CASSSDRAGNSNQPQHF; DNA: TGTGCCAGCAGTTCGGACAGGGCCGGGAATAGCAATCAGCCCCAGCATTTT
V: TRBV7-2; size: few; D: TRBD2; J: TRBJ2-3; CDR3: CASSSLRGGVDADTQYF; DNA: TGTGCCAGCAGCTCTCTGCGGGGGGGAGTTGATGCAGATACGCAGTATTTT
V: TRBV5-1; size: -; D: -; J: TRBJ1-2; CDR3: CASSLAVSGNYGYTF; DNA: TGCGCCAGCAGCTTGGCCGTCAGTGGCAACTATGGCTACACCTTC
V: TRBV9; size: few; D: -; J: TRBJ2-1; CDR3: CASSVARGQDWDEQFF; DNA: TGTGCCAGCAGCGTAGCTAGAGGCCAAGATTGGGATGAGCAGTTCTTC